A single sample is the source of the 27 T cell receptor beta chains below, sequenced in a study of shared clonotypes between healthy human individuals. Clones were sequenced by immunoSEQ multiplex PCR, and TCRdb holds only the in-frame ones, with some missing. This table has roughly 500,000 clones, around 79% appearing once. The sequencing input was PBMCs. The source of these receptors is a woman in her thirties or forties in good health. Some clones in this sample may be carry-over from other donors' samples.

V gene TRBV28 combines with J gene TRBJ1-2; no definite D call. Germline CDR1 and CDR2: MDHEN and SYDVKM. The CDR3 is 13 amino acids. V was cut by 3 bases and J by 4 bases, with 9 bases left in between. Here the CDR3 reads CASSFLQSYGYTF. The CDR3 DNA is TGTGCCAGCAGTTTTTTACAGAGCTATGGCTACACCTTC.

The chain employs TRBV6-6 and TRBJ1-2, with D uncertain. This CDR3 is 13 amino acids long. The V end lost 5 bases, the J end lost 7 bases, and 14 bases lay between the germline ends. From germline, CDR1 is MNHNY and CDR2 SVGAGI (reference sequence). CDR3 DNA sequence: TGTGCCAGCAGTGCGGACGGATGGAGTGGCTACACCTTC. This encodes CASSADGWSGYTF.

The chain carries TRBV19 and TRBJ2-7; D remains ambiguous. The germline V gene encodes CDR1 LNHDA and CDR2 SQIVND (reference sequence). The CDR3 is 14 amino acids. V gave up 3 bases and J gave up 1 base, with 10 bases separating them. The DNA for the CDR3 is TGTGCCAGTAGTATGGCGGCAGATTCCTACGAGCAGTACTTC. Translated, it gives CASSMAADSYEQYF.

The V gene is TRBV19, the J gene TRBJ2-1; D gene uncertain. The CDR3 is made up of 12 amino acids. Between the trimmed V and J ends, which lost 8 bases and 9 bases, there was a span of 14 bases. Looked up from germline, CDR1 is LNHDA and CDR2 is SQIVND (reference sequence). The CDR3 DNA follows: TGTGCCAGTTCCCTAAATTTTGGTGAGCAGTTCTTC. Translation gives CASSLNFGEQFF. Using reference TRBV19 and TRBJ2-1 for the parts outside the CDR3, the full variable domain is DGGITQSPKYLFRKEGQNVTLSCEQNLNHDAMYWYRQDPGQGLRLIYYSQIVNDFQKGDIAEGYSVSREKKESFPLTVTSAQKNPTAFYLCASSLNFGEQFFGPGTRLTVL.

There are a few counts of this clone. The CDR3 loop is CASSARLAVNTGELFF. CDR3 bases: TGTGCCAGCAGCGCACGTCTAGCGGTTAACACCGGGGAGCTGTTTTTT. The gene calls are TRBV7-3 and TRBJ2-2, with 7 bases aligning to TRBD2. The CDR3 consists of 16 residues. Germline lookup yields CDR1 SGHTA and CDR2 FQGTGA. Germline trimming cut 5 bases from V and 2 bases from J; bases unmatched to any gene: 8.

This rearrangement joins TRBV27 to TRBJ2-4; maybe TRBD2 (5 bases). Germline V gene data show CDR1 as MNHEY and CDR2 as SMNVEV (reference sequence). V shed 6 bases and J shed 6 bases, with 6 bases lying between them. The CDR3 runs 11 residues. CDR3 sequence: CASRGRNIQYF. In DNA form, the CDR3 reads TGTGCCAGCAGAGGGAGAAACATTCAGTACTTC.

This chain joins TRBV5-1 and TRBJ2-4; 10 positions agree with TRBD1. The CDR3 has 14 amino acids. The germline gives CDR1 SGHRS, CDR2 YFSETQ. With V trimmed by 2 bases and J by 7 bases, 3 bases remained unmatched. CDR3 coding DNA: TGCGCCAGCAGCTTCTCGGGACAGGGGAACATTCAGTACTTC. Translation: CASSFSGQGNIQYF.

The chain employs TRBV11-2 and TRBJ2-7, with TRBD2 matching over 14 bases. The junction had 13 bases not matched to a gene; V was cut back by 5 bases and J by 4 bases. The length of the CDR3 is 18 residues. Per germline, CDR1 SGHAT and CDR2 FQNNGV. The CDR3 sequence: CASSHYRGLAGVNYEQYF. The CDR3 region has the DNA TGTGCCAGCAGCCACTACCGGGGACTAGCGGGAGTGAATTACGAGCAGTACTTC. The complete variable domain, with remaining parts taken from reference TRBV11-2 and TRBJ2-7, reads EAGVAQSPRYKIIEKRQSVAFWCNPISGHATLYWYQQILGQGPKLLIQFQNNGVVDDSQLPKDRFSAERLKGVDSTLKIQPAKLEDSAVYLCASSHYRGLAGVNYEQYFGPGTRLTVT.

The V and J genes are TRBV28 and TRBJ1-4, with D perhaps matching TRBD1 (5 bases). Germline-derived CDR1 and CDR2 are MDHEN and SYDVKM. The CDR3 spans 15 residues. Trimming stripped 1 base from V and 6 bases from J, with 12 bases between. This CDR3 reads CASSLYSGAYEKLFF. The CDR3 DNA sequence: TGTGCCAGCAGTTTATATAGCGGGGCCTATGAAAAACTGTTTTTT.

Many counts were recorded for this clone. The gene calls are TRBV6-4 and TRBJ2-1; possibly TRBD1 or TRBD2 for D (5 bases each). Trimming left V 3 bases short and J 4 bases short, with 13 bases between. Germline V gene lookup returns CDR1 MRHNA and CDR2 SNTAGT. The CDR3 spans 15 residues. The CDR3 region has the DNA TGTGCCAGCAGTGAGGGAGCGACAGAATACAATGAGCAGTTCTTC. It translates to CASSEGATEYNEQFF.

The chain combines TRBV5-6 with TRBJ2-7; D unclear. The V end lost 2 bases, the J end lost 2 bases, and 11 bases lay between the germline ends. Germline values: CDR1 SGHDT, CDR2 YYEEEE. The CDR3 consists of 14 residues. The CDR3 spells CASSFGVNPYEQYF. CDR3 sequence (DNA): TGTGCCAGCAGCTTCGGCGTAAACCCCTACGAGCAGTACTTC.

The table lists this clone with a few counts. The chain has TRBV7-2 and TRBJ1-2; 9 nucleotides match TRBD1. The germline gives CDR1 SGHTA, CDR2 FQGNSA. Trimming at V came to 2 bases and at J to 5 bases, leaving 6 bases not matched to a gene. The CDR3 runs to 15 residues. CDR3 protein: CASSLSGQGTYGYTF. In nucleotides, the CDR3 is TGTGCCAGCAGCTTATCGGGACAGGGAACATATGGCTACACCTTC.

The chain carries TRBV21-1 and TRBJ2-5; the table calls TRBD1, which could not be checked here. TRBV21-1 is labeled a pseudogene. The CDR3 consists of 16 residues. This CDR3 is CASSKASTGGTETQYF. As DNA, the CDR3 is TGTGCCAGCAGCAAAGCGTCAACAGGGGGCACTGAGACCCAGTACTTC.

CDR3 sequence (DNA): TGTGCCAGCAGGGACAGCCCCTGGCCCCAGCATTTT. This encodes CASRDSPWPQHF. The J gene is TRBJ1-5, the V gene TRBV28; tentative D call: TRBD1 (6 bases). V was shortened by 6 bases and J by 9 bases, with 12 bases between the two germline ends. This CDR3 has 12 amino acids. Looked up from germline, CDR1 is MDHEN and CDR2 is SYDVKM.

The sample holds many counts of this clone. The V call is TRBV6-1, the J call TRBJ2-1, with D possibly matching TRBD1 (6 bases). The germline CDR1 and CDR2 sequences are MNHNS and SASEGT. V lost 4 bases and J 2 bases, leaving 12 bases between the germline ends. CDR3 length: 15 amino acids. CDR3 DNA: TGTGCCAGCAGTGTAAGGACAGAGACCTACAATGAGCAGTTCTTC. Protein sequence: CASSVRTETYNEQFF.

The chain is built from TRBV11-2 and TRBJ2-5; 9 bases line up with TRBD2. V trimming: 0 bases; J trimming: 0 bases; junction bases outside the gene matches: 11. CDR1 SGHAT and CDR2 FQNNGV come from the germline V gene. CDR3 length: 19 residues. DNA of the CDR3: TGTGCCAGCAGCTTAGATTTGACTAGCGGCAACCGGTACCAAGAGACCCAGTACTTC. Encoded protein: CASSLDLTSGNRYQETQYF.

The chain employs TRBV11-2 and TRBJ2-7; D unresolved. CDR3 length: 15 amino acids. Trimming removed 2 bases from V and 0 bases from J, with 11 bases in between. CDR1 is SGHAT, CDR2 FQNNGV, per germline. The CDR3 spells CASSLSSSASYEQYF. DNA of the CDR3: TGTGCCAGCAGCTTAAGCTCCTCGGCCTCCTACGAGCAGTACTTC.

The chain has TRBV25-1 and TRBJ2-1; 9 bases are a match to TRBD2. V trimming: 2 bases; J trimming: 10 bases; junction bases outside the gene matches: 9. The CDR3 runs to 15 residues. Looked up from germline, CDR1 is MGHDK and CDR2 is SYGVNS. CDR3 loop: CASSERREGLREQFF. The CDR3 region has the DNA TGTGCCAGCAGTGAACGGCGGGAGGGCCTCAGGGAGCAGTTCTTC.

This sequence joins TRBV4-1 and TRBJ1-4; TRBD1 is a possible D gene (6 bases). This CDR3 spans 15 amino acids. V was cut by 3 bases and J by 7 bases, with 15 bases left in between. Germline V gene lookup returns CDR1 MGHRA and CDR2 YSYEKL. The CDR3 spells CASSHGGGGREKLFF. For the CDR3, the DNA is TGCGCCAGCAGCCACGGCGGGGGGGGCCGTGAAAAACTGTTTTTT.

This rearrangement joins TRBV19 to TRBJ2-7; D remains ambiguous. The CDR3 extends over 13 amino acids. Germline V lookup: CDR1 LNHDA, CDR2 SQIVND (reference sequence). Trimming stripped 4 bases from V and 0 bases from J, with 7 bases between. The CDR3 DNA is TGTGCCAGTAGTAAAGACAACTCCTACGAGCAGTACTTC. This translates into CASSKDNSYEQYF. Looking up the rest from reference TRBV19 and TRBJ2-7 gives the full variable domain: DGGITQSPKYLFRKEGQNVTLSCEQNLNHDAMYWYRQDPGQGLRLIYYSQIVNDFQKGDIAEGYSVSREKKESFPLTVTSAQKNPTAFYLCASSKDNSYEQYFGPGTRLTVT.

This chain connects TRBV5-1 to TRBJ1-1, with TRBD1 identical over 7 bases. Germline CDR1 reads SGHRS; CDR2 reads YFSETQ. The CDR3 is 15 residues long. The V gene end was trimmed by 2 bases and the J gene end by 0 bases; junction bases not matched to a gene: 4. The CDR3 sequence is CASSLFDRVNTEAFF. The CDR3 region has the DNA TGCGCCAGCAGCTTATTTGACAGGGTGAACACTGAAGCTTTCTTT. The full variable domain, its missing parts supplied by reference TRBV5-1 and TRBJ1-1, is KAGVTQTPRYLIKTRGQQVTLSCSPISGHRSVSWYQQTPGQGLQFLFEYFSETQRNKGNFPGRFSGRQFSNSRSEMNVSTLELGDSALYLCASSLFDRVNTEAFFGQGTRLTVV.

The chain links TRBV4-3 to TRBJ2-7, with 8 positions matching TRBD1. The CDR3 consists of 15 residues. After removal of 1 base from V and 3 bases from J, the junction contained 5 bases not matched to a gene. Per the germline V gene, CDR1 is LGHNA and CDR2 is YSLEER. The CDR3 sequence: CASSQGRDRLYEQYF. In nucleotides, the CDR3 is TGCGCCAGCAGCCAAGGCCGGGACAGGCTCTACGAGCAGTACTTC.

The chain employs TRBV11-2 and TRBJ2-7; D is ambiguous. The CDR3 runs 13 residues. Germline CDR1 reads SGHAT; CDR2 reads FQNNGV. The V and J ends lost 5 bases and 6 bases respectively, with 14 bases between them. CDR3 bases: TGTGCCAGCAGCCATGGACCCATCCTCGAGCAGTACTTC. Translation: CASSHGPILEQYF.

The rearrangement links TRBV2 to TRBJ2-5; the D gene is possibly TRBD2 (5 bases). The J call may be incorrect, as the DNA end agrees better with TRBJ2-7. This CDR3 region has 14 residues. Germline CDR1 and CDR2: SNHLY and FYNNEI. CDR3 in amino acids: CASIPGIERYEQYF. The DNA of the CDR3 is TGTGCCAGCATCCCGGGGATAGAACGATACGAGCAGTACTTC.

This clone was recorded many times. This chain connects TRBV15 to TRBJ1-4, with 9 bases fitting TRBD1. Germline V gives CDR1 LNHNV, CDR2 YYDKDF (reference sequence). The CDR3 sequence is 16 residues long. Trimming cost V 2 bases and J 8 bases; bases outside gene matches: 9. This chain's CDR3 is CATSRYWDRVGEKLFF. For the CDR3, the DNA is TGTGCCACCAGCAGATACTGGGACAGGGTTGGCGAAAAACTGTTTTTT.

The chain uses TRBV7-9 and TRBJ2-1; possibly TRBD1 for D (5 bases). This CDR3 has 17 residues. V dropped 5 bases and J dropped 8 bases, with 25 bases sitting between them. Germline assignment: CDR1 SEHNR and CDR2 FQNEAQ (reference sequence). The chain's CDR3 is CASSPVPPRQGWDEQFF. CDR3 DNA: TGTGCCAGCAGCCCTGTACCCCCACGGCAGGGCTGGGATGAGCAGTTCTTC.

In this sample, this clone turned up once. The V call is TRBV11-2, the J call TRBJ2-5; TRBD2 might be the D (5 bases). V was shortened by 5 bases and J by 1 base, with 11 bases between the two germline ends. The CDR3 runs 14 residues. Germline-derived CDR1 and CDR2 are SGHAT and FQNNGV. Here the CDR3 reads CASSPERTQETQYF. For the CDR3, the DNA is TGTGCCAGCAGCCCAGAGCGGACCCAAGAGACCCAGTACTTC.